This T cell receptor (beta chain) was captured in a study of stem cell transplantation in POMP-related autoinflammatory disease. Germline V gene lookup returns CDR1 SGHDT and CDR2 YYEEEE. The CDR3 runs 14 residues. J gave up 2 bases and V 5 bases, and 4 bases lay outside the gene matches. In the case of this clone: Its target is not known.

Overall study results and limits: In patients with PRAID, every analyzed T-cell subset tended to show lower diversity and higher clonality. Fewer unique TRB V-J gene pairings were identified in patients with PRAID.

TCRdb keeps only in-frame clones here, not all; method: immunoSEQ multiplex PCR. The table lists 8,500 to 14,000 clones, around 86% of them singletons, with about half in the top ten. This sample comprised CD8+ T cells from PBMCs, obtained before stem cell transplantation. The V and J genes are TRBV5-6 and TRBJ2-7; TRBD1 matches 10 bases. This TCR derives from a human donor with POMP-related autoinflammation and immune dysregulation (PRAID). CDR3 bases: TGTGCCAGCAGTCCCGGGACAGGGGCCTACGAGCAGTACTTC. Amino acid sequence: CASSPGTGAYEQYF.